A single sample gave rise to the 13 T cell receptor beta chains below, sequenced in a study of tumor-infiltrating lymphocytes in primary liver carcinoma. Using a constant-region primer together with ProtoScript II reverse transcriptase, TCR beta cDNA was made from 500 to 650 ng of total RNA. Modified slightly, ARM-PCR produced TCR beta libraries over three nested multiplex PCR rounds. In the first two PCR rounds, TRBV1-TRBV30 forward primers were paired with a C-beta reverse primer, and each round lasted roughly 9 cycles. TCRdb ran MiXCR on the multiplex PCR reads and lists one entry per CDR3 protein. Among almost 200,000 distinct CDR3 sequences listed, about 65% were seen once. Germline DNA was also extracted, while the blood RNA originated from unsorted whole blood. Sequencing was carried out using peripheral blood. The receptors shown here come from a woman in her sixties with primary liver carcinoma and hepatitis B virus infection.

This clonotype was observed at least ten times. The chain joins TRBV6-1 to TRBJ1-5; TRBD1 is a possible D gene (5 bases). Germline V lookup: CDR1 MNHNS, CDR2 SASEGT. Trimming stripped 3 bases from V and 0 bases from J, with 9 bases between. The CDR3 is made up of 15 amino acids. The DNA of the CDR3 is TGTGCCAGCAGTGACAGACAGTATAGCAATCAGCCCCAGCATTTT. Protein product: CASSDRQYSNQPQHF.

A remark on this clonotype: The conserved closing phenylalanine or tryptophan is absent in this CDR3, likely reflecting a read error. No DNA is shown, since the ends of the CDR3 on it are uncertain; the CDR3 is the one TCRdb lists. The genes are TRBV11-1 and TRBJ2-3; the table's D call, TRBD2, was not checked against the DNA. Germline lookup yields CDR1 SGHAT and CDR2 FQDESV (reference sequence). The CDR3 is 14 residues long, counting both termini. CDR3 sequence: CASSLRQGAGESHI.

The gene calls are TRBV29-1 and TRBJ2-7, with 9 bases matching TRBD1. The germline CDR1 and CDR2 sequences are SQVTM and ANQGSEA. This CDR3 contains 13 residues. With V trimmed by 3 bases and J by 4 bases, 4 bases remained unmatched. As DNA, the CDR3 is TGCAGCGTTGATCCGGGACAGGGATACGAGCAGTACTTC. Its translation is CSVDPGQGYEQYF.

This clonotype was counted a single time. This chain links TRBV2 with TRBJ2-7, with 14 bases aligning to TRBD2. Germline V lookup: CDR1 SNHLY, CDR2 FYNNEI. V shed 6 bases and J 7 bases; nucleotides not matched to a gene: 8. The CDR3 length is 15 residues. The CDR3 reads CASSYPGTSGSEQYF. CDR3 nucleotide sequence: TGTGCCAGCAGCTACCCCGGGACTAGCGGGAGTGAGCAGTACTTC. Complete variable domain (other parts from reference TRBV2 and TRBJ2-7): EPEVTQTPSHQVTQMGQEVILRCVPISNHLYFYWYRQILGQKVEFLVSFYNNEISEKSEIFDDQFSVERPDGSNFTLKIRSTKLEDSAMYFCASSYPGTSGSEQYFGPGTRLTVT.

This clonotype was counted once. The junction departs from the called germline gene at one end, perhaps through a read error. This CDR3 is CTSSLPQGRRGTEALF. CDR3 nucleotides: TGTACCAGCAGCTTACCGCAGGGGAGGAGAGGCACTGAAGCTCTCTTT. J is TRBJ1-1 and V is TRBV11-3, with D possibly being TRBD1 (6 bases). The CDR3 extends over 16 amino acids. Germline CDR1 reads SGHNT; CDR2 reads YENEEA.

On this clonotype itself: With a much larger clone just one base away, this may be a read error. This chain links TRBV6-2 or TRBV6-3 with TRBJ2-7; D perhaps matches TRBD1 (6 bases). The CDR3 length is 14 residues. Germline-derived CDR1 and CDR2 are MNHEY and SVGEGT. The DNA for the CDR3 is TGTGCCAGCAGTTACAGGGGGAGCTCCTACGGGCAGTACTTC. Translated: CASSYRGSSYGQYF.

This clonotype came up once. The junction departs from the called germline gene at one end, perhaps through a read error. This chain connects TRBV11-3 to TRBJ2-7; TRBD2 agrees at 8 bases. This CDR3 has 15 residues. Germline V gene lookup returns CDR1 SGHNT and CDR2 YENEEA. In DNA form, the CDR3 reads TGTGCCAGCAGTCCAAGGACTAGCACAGCCTACGAGCAGTGCTTC. Translating it yields CASSPRTSTAYEQCF.

This clonotype was seen repeatedly, ten times or more. The chain uses TRBV6-5 and TRBJ2-2; the D is unclear. The CDR3 is 13 residues long. Germline assignment: CDR1 MNHEY and CDR2 SVGAGI. Between the trimmed V and J ends, which lost 1 base and 6 bases, there was a span of 6 bases. CDR3 nucleotides: TGTGCCAGCAGTTACTTTGGATCCGGGGAGCTGTTTTTT. Encoded protein: CASSYFGSGELFF.

The chain has TRBV7-9 and TRBJ2-1, with 8 bases identical to TRBD2. This CDR3 has 17 amino acids. V gave up 1 base and J gave up 15 bases; unmatched junction bases: 20. Germline values: CDR1 SEHNR, CDR2 FQNEAQ (reference sequence). CDR3 in amino acids: CASSLGVIMVSGTSMFF. The CDR3 DNA is TGTGCCAGCAGCTTAGGCGTGATTATGGTTAGCGGGACGTCAATGTTCTTC.

The chain's CDR3 is CAWSLSGSTDTQYF. The CDR3 region has the DNA TGTGCCTGGAGTCTTAGCGGGAGCACAGATACGCAGTATTTT. This chain connects TRBV30 to TRBJ2-3, with TRBD2 matching over 7 bases. Germline V gene sequence: CDR1 GTSNPN, CDR2 SVGIG (reference sequence). The CDR3 loop spans 14 amino acids. J lost 0 bases, V lost 2 bases, and 2 bases had no gene match. Full variable domain (rest looked up from reference TRBV30 and TRBJ2-3): SQTIHQWPATLVQPVGSPLSLECTVEGTSNPNLYWYRQAAGRGLQLLFYSVGIGQISSEVPQNLSASRPQDRQFILSSKKLLLSDSGFYLCAWSLSGSTDTQYFGPGTRLTVL.

As for this clonotype: Germline and junction disagree at one end, which may indicate a read error. CDR3 sequence (DNA): TGCGCCAGCAGCTCCTCTATTGGGGATTCACCCCTCTACTTT. It codes for CASSSSIGDSPLYF. V is TRBV4-1 and J is TRBJ1-6, with D unresolved. CDR3 length equals 14 residues. The germline CDR1 and CDR2 sequences are MGHRA and YSYEKL.

This clonotype was picked up many times. The chain recombines TRBV29-1 with TRBJ1-1, with D perhaps matching TRBD1 (6 bases). Deletions cut 2 bases from V and 1 base from J, with 8 bases between. The V gene's germline CDR1 is SQVTM and CDR2 ANQGSEA. The CDR3 totals 13 residues. The CDR3 loop reads CSVERGQNTEAFF. In DNA, the CDR3 is TGCAGCGTTGAAAGGGGACAGAACACTGAAGCTTTCTTT.

This sequence joins TRBV20-1 and TRBJ2-1; 12 nucleotides line up with TRBD2. Unmatched junction bases numbered 0, after V lost 0 bases and J lost 6 bases. The length of the CDR3 is 14 residues. In germline, CDR1 is DFQATT, CDR2 SNEGSKA (reference sequence). The CDR3 is CSARETSGSNEQFF. The CDR3 region has the DNA TGCAGTGCTAGAGAGACTAGCGGGAGCAATGAGCAGTTCTTC.